This record covers a single TCR beta chain. This specimen belongs to a study of blood T cell repertoires in COVID-19. Assay used: immunoSEQ multiplex PCR; TCRdb lists only in-frame clones, some missing. The table lists fewer than 50,000 clones, 70% to 85% of them singletons. The V and J ends lost 7 bases and 5 bases, in that order; junction bases with no gene match: 7. Germline values: CDR1 ENHRY, CDR2 SYGVKD. This CDR3 is 13 amino acids long. The sequence derives from an elderly woman with acute or convalescent COVID-19. Sequencing was carried out using peripheral blood. V and J are TRBV10-3 and TRBJ1-1; 7 bases are shared with TRBD1. CDR3 amino acids: CAIKFQGETEAFF. In DNA, the CDR3 is TGTGCCATCAAGTTCCAGGGGGAAACTGAAGCTTTCTTT.